This T cell receptor beta chain is from a study of early T cells in non-severe SARS-CoV-2 infection. Turning to the study itself: Chains stayed unpaired after sequencing of bulk RNA from unsorted whole blood. Whole-study results and caveats: VDJdb-based matching was biased toward anti-spike CD8 responses and missed private and CD4 specificities.

This clonotype was seen repeatedly, ten times or more. Its antigen is not known. Germline values: CDR1 SGHVS, CDR2 FNYEAQ. Trimming removed 0 bases from V and 2 bases from J; junction bases left unmatched: 3. The CDR3 sequence is 15 residues long. Unique molecular identifiers were attached to individual cDNA molecules. TCRdb reprocessed the 5' RACE reads via MiXCR and lists one record per CDR3 protein. The sample records about 90,000 distinct CDR3 sequences, 9.5% to 15% being singletons. This TCR was recovered from an adult who was a healthcare worker with PCR-confirmed SARS-CoV-2 infection or an uninfected control (not recorded which). This chain uses TRBV7-6 with TRBJ2-5; 7 bases match TRBD2. Sequencing was performed on whole blood, taken at baseline. The CDR3 is CASSLAPSGQETQYF. DNA of the CDR3: TGTGCCAGCAGCTTAGCGCCTAGCGGACAAGAGACCCAGTACTTC.